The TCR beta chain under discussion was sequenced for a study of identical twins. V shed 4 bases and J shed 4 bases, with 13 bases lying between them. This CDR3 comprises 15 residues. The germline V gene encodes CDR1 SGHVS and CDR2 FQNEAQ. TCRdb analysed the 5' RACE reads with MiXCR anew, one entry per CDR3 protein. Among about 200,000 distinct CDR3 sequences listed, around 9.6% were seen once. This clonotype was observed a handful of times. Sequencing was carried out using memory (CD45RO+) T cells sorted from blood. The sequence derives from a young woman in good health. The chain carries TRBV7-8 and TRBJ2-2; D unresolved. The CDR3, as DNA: TGTGCCAGCAGCTCGTCAATAGCAGGCACCGGGGAGCTGTTTTTT. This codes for CASSSSIAGTGELFF.